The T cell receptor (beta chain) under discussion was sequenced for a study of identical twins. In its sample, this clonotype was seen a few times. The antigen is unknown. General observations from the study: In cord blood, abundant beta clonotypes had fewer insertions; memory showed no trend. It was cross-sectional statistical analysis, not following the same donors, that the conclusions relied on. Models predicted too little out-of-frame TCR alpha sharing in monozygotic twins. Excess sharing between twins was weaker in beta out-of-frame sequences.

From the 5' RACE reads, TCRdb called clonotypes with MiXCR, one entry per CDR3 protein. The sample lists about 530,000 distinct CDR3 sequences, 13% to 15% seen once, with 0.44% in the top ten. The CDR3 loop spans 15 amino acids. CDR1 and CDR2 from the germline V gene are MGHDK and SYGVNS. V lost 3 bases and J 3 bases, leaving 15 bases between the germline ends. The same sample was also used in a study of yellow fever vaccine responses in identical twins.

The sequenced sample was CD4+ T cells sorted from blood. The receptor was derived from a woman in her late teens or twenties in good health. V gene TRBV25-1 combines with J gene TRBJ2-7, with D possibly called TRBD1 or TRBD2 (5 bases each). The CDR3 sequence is CASSDGIRDDYEQYF. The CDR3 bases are TGTGCCAGCAGTGATGGGATCCGGGACGACTACGAGCAGTACTTC.